This TCR beta chain was captured in a study of blood T cell repertoires in COVID-19. Across the whole study: Sources were T cells, B-cell-depleted T cells, or PBMCs; the material itself was cDNA or gDNA.

Only one count was recorded for this clone. The CDR3 spans 17 residues. After removal of 5 bases from V and 4 bases from J, the junction contained 15 bases not matched to a gene. Germline loops: CDR1 SGHVS, CDR2 FQNEAQ. The authors' processing: Estimation of nucleated cell counts was performed using reference gene primer amplification. Assay used: immunoSEQ multiplex PCR; TCRdb lists only in-frame clones, some missing. D and trimming were read from the DNA, whereas the V and J calls and clone size are those reported in that table. The sample lists roughly 120,000 clones, around 80% occurring once. Sequencing was performed on peripheral blood. The source is a woman aged 60-75 years with acute or convalescent COVID-19. This sequence joins TRBV7-8 and TRBJ1-1; 8 bases are shared with TRBD1. CDR3: CASSLRDRGRLSTEAFF. For the CDR3, the DNA is TGTGCCAGCAGCCTTCGAGACAGGGGAAGGTTAAGCACTGAAGCTTTCTTT.